These T cell receptor beta chains were read from a single sample in a study of blood T cell repertoires in COVID-19. Assay: immunoSEQ multiplex PCR; the TCRdb copy retains only in-frame clones and omits some. The sample has nearly 25,000 clones; around 92% are singletons. The sample comprised peripheral blood. These receptors came from a man in his 70s with active COVID-19. The CDR3 runs from the conserved cysteine through the conserved F or W. The order of the fields is V gene, J gene, D gene, clone size, CDR3 DNA, CDR3 protein. A D gene is named only where the DNA matches it firmly. Where a row states a size, it is once, few, many or the class of an expanded clone; other rows omit it.

v_gene: TRBV4-2; j_gene: TRBJ1-6; d_gene: -; abundance: -; CDR3nt: TGTGCCAGCAGCCAAGACCTCTCCCCTTCACCCCTCCACTTT; CDR3aa: CASSQDLSPSPLHF
v_gene: TRBV5-6; j_gene: TRBJ2-2; d_gene: TRBD1; abundance: -; CDR3nt: TGTGCCAGCACCGGGACAGGGGGTTTGCCCGGGGAGCTGTTTTTT; CDR3aa: CASTGTGGLPGELFF
v_gene: TRBV5-1; j_gene: TRBJ2-1; d_gene: TRBD1; abundance: -; CDR3nt: TGCGCCAGCAGCGGGGGACAGTCCTACAATGAGCAGTTCTTC; CDR3aa: CASSGGQSYNEQFF
v_gene: TRBV19; j_gene: TRBJ1-1; d_gene: -; abundance: -; CDR3nt: TGTGCCAGTAGAGGACGTTGGCAGGGAGGAACTGAAGCTTTCTTT; CDR3aa: CASRGRWQGGTEAFF
v_gene: TRBV5-6; j_gene: TRBJ2-7; d_gene: -; abundance: -; CDR3nt: TGTGCCAGCAGCTTGGAGAGCCGCCTGGAGCAGTACTTC; CDR3aa: CASSLESRLEQYF
v_gene: TRBV7-9; j_gene: TRBJ1-1; d_gene: -; abundance: once; CDR3nt: TGTGCCAGCAGCTTAATGGGGGCCACTGAAGCTTTCTTT; CDR3aa: CASSLMGATEAFF
v_gene: TRBV29-1; j_gene: TRBJ1-2; d_gene: -; abundance: once; CDR3nt: TGCAGCGTTGAAGATCACGCTGGGCAGGCCTATGGCTACACCTTC; CDR3aa: CSVEDHAGQAYGYTF
v_gene: TRBV6-1; j_gene: TRBJ1-4; d_gene: TRBD1; abundance: -; CDR3nt: TGTGCCAGCAGTGAGGGACAGAACGGCGAAAAACTGTTTTTT; CDR3aa: CASSEGQNGEKLFF
v_gene: TRBV18; j_gene: TRBJ1-2; d_gene: -; abundance: -; CDR3nt: TGTGCCAGCTCACCACTCCGGGACAAGACTACCTATGGCTACACCTTC; CDR3aa: CASSPLRDKTTYGYTF
v_gene: TRBV18; j_gene: TRBJ1-6; d_gene: TRBD1; abundance: -; CDR3nt: TGTGCCAGCTCGAGGGACAGCTCCTATAATTCACCCCTCCACTTT; CDR3aa: CASSRDSSYNSPLHF
v_gene: TRBV5-1; j_gene: TRBJ2-7; d_gene: -; abundance: -; CDR3nt: TGCGCCAGCAGCTTGGAGGTAGGGAGGCAGTACTTC; CDR3aa: CASSLEVGRQYF
v_gene: TRBV7-2; j_gene: TRBJ2-1; d_gene: TRBD2; abundance: -; CDR3nt: TGTGCCAGCAGCTTAGGGGAGGGCCCTTACAATGAGCAGTTCTTC; CDR3aa: CASSLGEGPYNEQFF
v_gene: TRBV28; j_gene: TRBJ2-3; d_gene: TRBD2; abundance: -; CDR3nt: TGTGCCAGCAGTTTATTTAGTAGCGGGACAGATACGCAGTATTTT; CDR3aa: CASSLFSSGTDTQYF
v_gene: TRBV27; j_gene: TRBJ2-7; d_gene: TRBD2; abundance: -; CDR3nt: TGTGCCAGCAGGGATGAGGGGAGGGTTTCGGAGGAACAGCAGTACTTC; CDR3aa: CASRDEGRVSEEQQYF
v_gene: TRBV28; j_gene: TRBJ1-3; d_gene: -; abundance: -; CDR3nt: TGTGCATCGGGGGGAGGAAACACCATATATTTT; CDR3aa: CASGGGNTIYF
v_gene: TRBV15; j_gene: TRBJ1-3; d_gene: -; abundance: -; CDR3nt: TGTGCCACCAGCAATTGGGGCAGTTGGAGACGCGGTGGAAACACCATATATTTT; CDR3aa: CATSNWGSWRRGGNTIYF
v_gene: TRBV4-1; j_gene: TRBJ1-4; d_gene: TRBD1; abundance: -; CDR3nt: TGCGCCAGCAGCCACGGACAGGGGGCAATTCCTAATGAAAAACTGTTTTTT; CDR3aa: CASSHGQGAIPNEKLFF
v_gene: TRBV18; j_gene: TRBJ2-7; d_gene: TRBD1; abundance: -; CDR3nt: TGTGCCAGCTCACCACAGCGGACAGGGGGCTCGCGTGAGCAGTACTTC; CDR3aa: CASSPQRTGGSREQYF
v_gene: TRBV25-1; j_gene: TRBJ2-1; d_gene: TRBD2; abundance: -; CDR3nt: TGTGCCAGCAGTAAAGGACTAGCGAGTTACAATGAGCAGTTCTTC; CDR3aa: CASSKGLASYNEQFF
v_gene: TRBV5-4; j_gene: TRBJ1-1; d_gene: TRBD1; abundance: -; CDR3nt: TGTGCCAGCAGCTTGGAAAGACAGGGAATGAACACTGAAGCTTTCTTT; CDR3aa: CASSLERQGMNTEAFF
v_gene: TRBV10-2; j_gene: TRBJ2-1; d_gene: TRBD2; abundance: -; CDR3nt: TGCGCCAGCAGTGAGGGGTTTGCGGGAGGAGGGGAATACAATGAGCAGTTCTTC; CDR3aa: CASSEGFAGGGEYNEQFF
v_gene: TRBV27; j_gene: TRBJ2-7; d_gene: TRBD2; abundance: -; CDR3nt: TGTGCCAGCAGTTTACGAACTAGCGCCTCCTACGAGCAGTACTTC; CDR3aa: CASSLRTSASYEQYF
v_gene: TRBV7-2; j_gene: TRBJ1-3; d_gene: -; abundance: once; CDR3nt: TGTGCCAGCAGCTCCCAGGGTTCTGGAAACACCATATATTTT; CDR3aa: CASSSQGSGNTIYF
v_gene: TRBV11-3; j_gene: TRBJ2-1; d_gene: TRBD2; abundance: -; CDR3nt: TGTGCCAGCAGCTTAAGTCTAGCGGGGGAGAGTGAGCAGTTCTTC; CDR3aa: CASSLSLAGESEQFF
v_gene: TRBV20-1; j_gene: TRBJ2-1; d_gene: TRBD2; abundance: -; CDR3nt: TGCAGTGCTAGTTTAGCGGGACTCTCCTACAATGAGCAGTTCTTC; CDR3aa: CSASLAGLSYNEQFF
v_gene: TRBV19; j_gene: TRBJ1-6; d_gene: -; abundance: once; CDR3nt: TGTGCCAGTAGTAAGGAGGGCAGCCTTAATTCACCCCTCCACTTT; CDR3aa: CASSKEGSLNSPLHF
v_gene: TRBV28; j_gene: TRBJ2-2; d_gene: TRBD2; abundance: -; CDR3nt: TGTGCCAGCAGGGTCGGGGGGGAGACCGGGGAGCTGTTTTTT; CDR3aa: CASRVGGETGELFF
v_gene: TRBV30; j_gene: TRBJ2-5; d_gene: -; abundance: -; CDR3nt: TGTGCCTGGAGCGGGGGGCTGGCAGAGACCCAGTACTTC; CDR3aa: CAWSGGLAETQYF
v_gene: TRBV12-5; j_gene: TRBJ2-3; d_gene: -; abundance: once; CDR3nt: TGTGCTAGTGGTTGGGGACTCCGCACAGATACGCAGTATTTT; CDR3aa: CASGWGLRTDTQYF
v_gene: TRBV18; j_gene: TRBJ2-1; d_gene: -; abundance: -; CDR3nt: TGTGCCAGCTCACCGCAGGAACGTGAGCAGTTCTTC; CDR3aa: CASSPQEREQFF
v_gene: TRBV5-1; j_gene: TRBJ2-5; d_gene: -; abundance: -; CDR3nt: TGCGCCAGCAGTCTAGGACAGTACCAAGAGACCCAGTACTTC; CDR3aa: CASSLGQYQETQYF
v_gene: TRBV27; j_gene: TRBJ1-3; d_gene: -; abundance: -; CDR3nt: TGTGCCAGCAGGAGGGCGGCTGGAAACACCATATATTTT; CDR3aa: CASRRAAGNTIYF
v_gene: TRBV12-3/TRBV12-4; j_gene: TRBJ1-1; d_gene: -; abundance: -; CDR3nt: TGTGCCAGCAGTTCCCCGCGCTCTGAAGCTTTCTTT; CDR3aa: CASSSPRSEAFF
v_gene: TRBV24-1; j_gene: TRBJ2-5; d_gene: -; abundance: -; CDR3nt: TGTGCCACCAGTCGGGGCTTGGGGGCCTTCCAAGAGACCCAGTACTTC; CDR3aa: CATSRGLGAFQETQYF
v_gene: TRBV5-4; j_gene: TRBJ2-5; d_gene: -; abundance: -; CDR3nt: TGTGCCAGCAGCTTGGTACAGTTCCAAGAGACCCAGTACTTC; CDR3aa: CASSLVQFQETQYF
v_gene: TRBV6-5; j_gene: TRBJ1-2; d_gene: -; abundance: -; CDR3nt: TGTGCCAGCAATACAGGGAACTATGGCTACACCTTC; CDR3aa: CASNTGNYGYTF
v_gene: TRBV5-1; j_gene: TRBJ1-4; d_gene: -; abundance: -; CDR3nt: TGCGCCAGCAGCTCCGACAGACCTAATGGAGAAAAACTGTTTTTT; CDR3aa: CASSSDRPNGEKLFF
v_gene: TRBV7-2; j_gene: TRBJ2-5; d_gene: TRBD1; abundance: -; CDR3nt: TGTGCCAGCAGCTGGGACAGGGGCAGCGAGACCCAGTACTTC; CDR3aa: CASSWDRGSETQYF
v_gene: TRBV18; j_gene: TRBJ2-2; d_gene: -; abundance: -; CDR3nt: TGTGCCAGCTCACGAGGCACCGGGGAGCTGTTTTTT; CDR3aa: CASSRGTGELFF
v_gene: TRBV7-7; j_gene: TRBJ2-1; d_gene: -; abundance: once; CDR3nt: TGTGCTAGCAGCCCTCTGGCGGGGAGTGAGCAGTTCTTC; CDR3aa: CASSPLAGSEQFF
v_gene: TRBV6-5; j_gene: TRBJ2-1; d_gene: -; abundance: -; CDR3nt: TGTGCCAGCAGTTTTCGTGGGGGCCGTTACCATGAGCAGTTCTTC; CDR3aa: CASSFRGGRYHEQFF
v_gene: TRBV21-1; j_gene: TRBJ1-4; d_gene: -; abundance: -; CDR3nt: TGTGCCAGCAGCTCAACCTCCACAGGGGAGTGGGAAAAACTGTTTTTT; CDR3aa: CASSSTSTGEWEKLFF
v_gene: TRBV13; j_gene: TRBJ2-5; d_gene: TRBD2; abundance: -; CDR3nt: TGTGCCAGCAGCTTTCTAGCGGGAGCGGAGACCCAGTACTTC; CDR3aa: CASSFLAGAETQYF
v_gene: TRBV18; j_gene: TRBJ1-2; d_gene: TRBD1; abundance: -; CDR3nt: TGTGCCAGCTCACCCGGGACAGACTATGGCTACACCTTC; CDR3aa: CASSPGTDYGYTF
v_gene: TRBV4-3; j_gene: TRBJ2-6; d_gene: TRBD1; abundance: -; CDR3nt: TGCGCCAGCAGCCACCAGGGGGCCACACGCTCTGGGGCCAACGTCCTGACTTTC; CDR3aa: CASSHQGATRSGANVLTF
v_gene: TRBV5-6; j_gene: TRBJ2-5; d_gene: TRBD2; abundance: -; CDR3nt: TGTGCCAGCAGTTTACGGACTAGCGGGAGTGAGACCCAGTACTTC; CDR3aa: CASSLRTSGSETQYF